The entry below gives a single T cell receptor beta chain sequence along with its context. V lost 5 bases, J lost 6 bases, and 12 bases lay in between. There are 13 residues in the CDR3. Preparation of the TCRbeta library was carried out with unique molecular identifiers. MiXCR was run by TCRdb on the PCR reads, yielding one entry per CDR3 protein. The sample has about 540,000 distinct CDR3 sequences, roughly 18% seen once. This sample is drawn from a study of T-cell reconstitution after alpha-beta-depleted transplantation in children. The chain has TRBV12-3 or TRBV12-4 and TRBJ2-3; TRBD2 might be the D (5 bases). The sequence came from a human donor who donated a stem cell graft to a child with acute lymphoblastic leukemia. The material was PBMCs from the stem cell graft donor, obtained from the stem cell graft. CDR3 loop: CASSRLPADTQYF. The CDR3 bases are TGTGCCAGCAGTCGACTACCTGCGGATACGCAGTATTTT.